Listed below are T cell receptor beta chains from one sample, sequenced in a study of blood T cell repertoires in COVID-19. Produced via immunoSEQ multiplex PCR; TCRdb's table is partial and in-frame only. The sample carries roughly 400,000 clones, about 89% recorded once. The sequenced sample consisted of PBMCs or T cells enriched from blood (not recorded which). The source of these receptors is a woman in her thirties or forties who had been exposed to COVID-19. CDR3s leave out the opening cysteine and the closing phenylalanine or tryptophan. Each record gives: J gene, V gene, CDR3 protein.

TRBJ2-1 | TRBV5-1 | ASSLGQRGSYNEQF
TRBJ1-6 | TRBV2 | ASSQQGAIPLH
TRBJ2-5 | TRBV6-5 | ASSSGTSVGTQY
TRBJ2-2 | TRBV11-3 | ASSLAGTSVTGELF
TRBJ1-2 | TRBV7-2 | ASRLGRGTSGGYT
TRBJ1-2 | TRBV12-3/TRBV12-4 | ASSLRPSYGYT
TRBJ2-3 | TRBV10-1 | ASTAGTGGIPGGDTQY
TRBJ2-1 | TRBV6-1 | ASSELAGGYNEQF
TRBJ1-5 | TRBV28 | ASSQQGSNQPQH
TRBJ2-1 | TRBV7-2 | ASSPRGTRNNEQF
TRBJ2-7 | TRBV3-1/TRBV3-2 | ASKSARGRAYEQY
TRBJ1-5 | TRBV19 | ASSVADYQPQH
TRBJ2-5 | TRBV19 | ASSIRGETQY
TRBJ1-2 | TRBV20-1 | SVEGARPT
TRBJ1-5 | TRBV19 | ASTVSTSQPQH
TRBJ2-7 | TRBV3-1/TRBV3-2 | ASSQDGGLAGVDSYEQY
TRBJ1-2 | TRBV30 | AWSQQLTVSNYGYT
TRBJ1-1 | TRBV24-1 | ATSDLAGTEAF
TRBJ2-1 | TRBV5-1 | ASSGASGSSYNEQF
TRBJ2-3 | TRBV2 | ASRQRSGRGADTQY
TRBJ1-1 | TRBV18 | ASSPGGAFEAF
TRBJ2-1 | TRBV7-9 | ASSFNPRYNEQF
TRBJ2-3 | TRBV7-9 | ASSVLAGVADTQY
TRBJ2-5 | TRBV2 | ASGKRLQETQY
TRBJ1-5 | TRBV2 | ASSLPGQGIRWHQPQH
TRBJ1-5 | TRBV19 | ASSIGGQGARNQPQH
TRBJ1-5 | TRBV12-3/TRBV12-4 | ASGQGGKPQH
TRBJ2-7 | TRBV24-1 | ATSAATQGGYEQY
TRBJ1-1 | TRBV4-3 | ASSQARGRNTEAF
TRBJ1-1 | TRBV10-2 | ASSEGSYAF
TRBJ1-1 | TRBV30 | AWSVGTHNTEAF